Ten or more counts support the clone carrying this T cell receptor beta chain. Its antigen is currently unknown. With 2 bases removed from V and 9 bases from J, the gap between germline ends came to 19 bases. The CDR3 sequence is 14 residues long. Per the germline V gene, CDR1 is GTSNPN and CDR2 is SVGIG (reference sequence). Authors of the study amplified TCR beta CDR3 regions from RNA transcripts. During a first-round RT-PCR of the TCR CDR3, the HTBI primer set was used. TCRdb re-analysed the multiplex PCR reads in MiXCR, keeping a single row per CDR3 protein. Of about 400,000 distinct CDR3 sequences in the sample, 11% to 15% are singletons; the top ten hold 28%. This sample stems from a study of T cells in Graves' hyperthyroidism and ophthalmopathy. Findings and limits, study-wide: Blood also held most thyroid clonotypes expanded beyond 0.001.

The chain joins TRBV30 to TRBJ1-1; D unresolved. The sequenced sample consisted of blood. The sequence was obtained from a man aged 50-59 years with Graves' ophthalmopathy. The CDR3 sequence is CAWSPGPTPSKAFF. The CDR3 DNA is TGTGCCTGGAGTCCCGGACCGACGCCCTCCAAAGCTTTCTTT.